Shown below are 8 T cell receptor beta chains from a single sample sequenced in a study of blood T cell repertoires in COVID-19. TCRdb's copy holds only in-frame clones and misses some; the assay was immunoSEQ multiplex PCR. The top ten hold 3.9% of the sample, which has some 90,000 clones, around 90% seen once. The sample taken for sequencing was peripheral blood. The receptors originated from a woman between 45 and 65 years old in a cohort sampled during active COVID-19.

This chain links TRBV28 with TRBJ1-5; D unresolved. V lost 5 bases to trimming and J lost 0 bases, with 5 bases between them. CDR1 is MDHEN, CDR2 SYDVKM, per germline. The length of the CDR3 is 13 residues. CDR3 sequence reads: CASSPDSNQPQHF. CDR3 coding DNA: TGTGCCAGCAGTCCAGATAGCAATCAGCCCCAGCATTTT.

J is TRBJ1-6 and V is TRBV11-2, with D tentatively TRBD1 (5 bases). CDR3 length: 19 amino acids. Germline CDR1 and CDR2: SGHAT and FQNNGV. Between the trimmed V and J ends, which lost 8 bases and 1 base, there was a span of 24 bases. The CDR3 DNA is TGTGCCAGCCCTTCTTCGACTGCCCAGGGTAGGTCCTATAATTCACCCCTCCACTTT. It codes for CASPSSTAQGRSYNSPLHF.

This sequence joins TRBV19 and TRBJ1-1; no reliable D call. Germline V CDR1 and CDR2: LNHDA, SQIVND (reference sequence). The CDR3 is 13 residues long. Deletions cut 0 bases from V and 5 bases from J, with 7 bases between. CDR3 sequence: CASSIDPRTEAFF. In nucleotides, the CDR3 is TGTGCCAGTAGTATAGATCCCCGTACTGAAGCTTTCTTT.

The chain carries TRBV18 and TRBJ2-3; the D gene is possibly TRBD2 (5 bases). The CDR3 is 13 residues long. V was pared by 3 bases and J by 4 bases, with 8 bases between. Germline loops: CDR1 KGHSH, CDR2 LQKENI. The CDR3, as DNA: TGTGCCAGCTCACCCGGGGTGGCAGATACGCAGTATTTT. Its translation is CASSPGVADTQYF.

As to this clone: Other DNA sequences from this sample encode an identical CDR3 as well. The chain employs TRBV5-4 and TRBJ1-2; the match to TRBD1 covers 8 bases. This CDR3 region has 15 residues. The J segment lost 2 bases and the V segment lost 5 bases, leaving 8 bases of the junction unmatched. Germline loops: CDR1 SGHNT, CDR2 YYREEE (reference sequence). In nucleotides, the CDR3 is TGTGCCAGCAGACAAGGACAGGGAGCGAACTATGGCTACACCTTC. This gives the protein CASRQGQGANYGYTF.

The chain employs TRBV19 and TRBJ1-4, with TRBD1 matching 9 bases. The CDR3 runs 14 residues. The germline V gene has CDR1 LNHDA and CDR2 SQIVND (reference sequence). V trimming: 7 bases; J trimming: 8 bases; junction bases outside the gene matches: 8. CDR3: CASTRTGEREKLFF. Here the CDR3 DNA reads TGTGCCAGTACCAGGACAGGGGAGAGAGAAAAACTGTTTTTT.

This rearrangement joins TRBV10-2 to TRBJ2-1, with a tentative D call TRBD2 (5 bases). The CDR3 runs to 15 residues. Deletions cut 7 bases from V and 7 bases from J, with 20 bases between. Germline assignment: CDR1 WSHSY and CDR2 SAAADI. CDR3 sequence reads: CASTAGGDPPNEQFF. The CDR3 DNA follows: TGCGCCAGCACCGCGGGCGGCGATCCCCCTAATGAGCAGTTCTTC.

The gene calls are TRBV7-2 and TRBJ2-1; weak D call: TRBD1 (6 bases). CDR1 SGHTA and CDR2 FQGNSA come from the germline V gene. The CDR3 covers 15 residues. The V end was cut by 2 bases, the J end by 8 bases, with 16 bases between. CDR3 sequence (DNA): TGTGCCAGCAGCTTAAGTTCAGGGGCGTGGGATGAGCAGTTCTTC. Translating it yields CASSLSSGAWDEQFF.